The table lists the clone carrying this T cell receptor (beta chain) with many counts. Its specificity is unknown. A library of TCRbeta sequences, prepared with unique molecular identifiers, was generated. TCRdb redid the calling of the PCR reads with MiXCR, one entry per CDR3 protein. The table has approximately 800,000 distinct CDR3 sequences, 15% to 20% seen once. This specimen belongs to a study of T-cell reconstitution after alpha-beta-depleted transplantation in children. CDR1 is DFQATT and CDR2 is SNEGSKA in the germline V gene (reference sequence). V lost 1 base and J 2 bases, leaving 9 bases between the germline ends. This CDR3 region has 14 residues. Study-level results: The origin of alpha-beta T cells about two months after transplant was reportedly several hundred expanded graft clones. From surviving recipient T cells and thymic progenitors came the high day-60 TCRbeta diversity observed in some patients. It was newly produced T cells that mostly accounted for T-cell counts and diversity one year after transplant.

This clonotype was obtained from a male patient under 18 who had a stem cell transplant for acute lymphoblastic leukemia, so the T cells may come from the graft donor. The V and J genes are TRBV20-1 and TRBJ2-1; D is unresolved. The source was PBMCs, mostly from graft donor cells, collected 360 days after TCRalphabeta/CD19-depleted stem cell transplant. The CDR3 nucleotides read TGCAGTGCTAGAGCAAAGGGTGCCTACAATGAGCAGTTCTTC. It is translated as CSARAKGAYNEQFF.